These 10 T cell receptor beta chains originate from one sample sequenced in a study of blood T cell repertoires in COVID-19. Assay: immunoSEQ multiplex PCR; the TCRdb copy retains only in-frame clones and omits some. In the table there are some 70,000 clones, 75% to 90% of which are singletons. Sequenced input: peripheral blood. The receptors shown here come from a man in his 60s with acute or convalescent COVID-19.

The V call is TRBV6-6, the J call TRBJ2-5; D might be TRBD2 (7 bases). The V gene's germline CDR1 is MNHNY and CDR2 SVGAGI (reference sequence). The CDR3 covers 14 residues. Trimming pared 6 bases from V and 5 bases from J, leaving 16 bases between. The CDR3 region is CASSETGGTETQYF. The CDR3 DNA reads TGTGCCAGCAGCGAGACGGGGGGCACGGAGACCCAGTACTTC.

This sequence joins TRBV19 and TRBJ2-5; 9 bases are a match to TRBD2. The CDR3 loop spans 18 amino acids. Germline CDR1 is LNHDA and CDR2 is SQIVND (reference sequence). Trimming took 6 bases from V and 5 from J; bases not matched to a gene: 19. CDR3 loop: CASRKTSGFLSGGETQYF. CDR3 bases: TGTGCCAGTAGAAAAACTAGCGGGTTCTTATCTGGCGGGGAGACCCAGTACTTC.

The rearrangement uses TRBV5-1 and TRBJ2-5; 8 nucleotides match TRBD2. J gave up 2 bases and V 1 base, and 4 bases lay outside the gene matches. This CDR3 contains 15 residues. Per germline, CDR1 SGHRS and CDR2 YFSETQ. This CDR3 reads CASSLLSGVQETQYF. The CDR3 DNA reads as TGCGCCAGCAGCTTGCTTAGCGGGGTACAAGAGACCCAGTACTTC.

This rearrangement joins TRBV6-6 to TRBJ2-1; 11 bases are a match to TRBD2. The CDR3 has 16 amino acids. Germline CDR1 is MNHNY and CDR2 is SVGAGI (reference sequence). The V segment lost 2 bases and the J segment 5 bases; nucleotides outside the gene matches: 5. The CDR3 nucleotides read TGTGCCAGCAGTTACCCAGAACTAGCGGGGGACAATGAGCAGTTCTTC. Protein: CASSYPELAGDNEQFF.

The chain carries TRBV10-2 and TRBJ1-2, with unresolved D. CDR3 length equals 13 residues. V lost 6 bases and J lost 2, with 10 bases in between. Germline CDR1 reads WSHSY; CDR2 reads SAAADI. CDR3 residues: CASRNSGNYGYTF. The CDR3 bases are TGCGCCAGCAGGAATTCCGGGAACTATGGCTACACCTTC.

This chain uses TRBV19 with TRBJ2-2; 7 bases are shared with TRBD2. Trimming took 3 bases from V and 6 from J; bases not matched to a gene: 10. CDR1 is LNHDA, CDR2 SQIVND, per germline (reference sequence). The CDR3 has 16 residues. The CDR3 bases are TGTGCCAGTAGTATTTCCTTCACTAGCGACTCCGGGGAGCTGTTTTTT. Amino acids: CASSISFTSDSGELFF.

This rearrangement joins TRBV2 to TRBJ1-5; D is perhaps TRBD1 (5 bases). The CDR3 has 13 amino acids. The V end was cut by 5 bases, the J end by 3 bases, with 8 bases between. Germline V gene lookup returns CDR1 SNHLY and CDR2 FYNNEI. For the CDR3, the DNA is TGTGCCAGCAGTCTGGACACCAATCAGCCCCAGCATTTT. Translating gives CASSLDTNQPQHF.

CDR3 in amino acids: CAIMTSGTDTQYF. The CDR3 DNA sequence: TGTGCCATCATGACTAGCGGCACAGATACGCAGTATTTT. This chain uses TRBV24-1 with TRBJ2-3; 8 bases are shared with TRBD2. The germline V gene encodes CDR1 KGHDR and CDR2 SFDVKD. J lost 1 base, V lost 11 bases, and 4 bases had no gene match. The CDR3 covers 13 residues.

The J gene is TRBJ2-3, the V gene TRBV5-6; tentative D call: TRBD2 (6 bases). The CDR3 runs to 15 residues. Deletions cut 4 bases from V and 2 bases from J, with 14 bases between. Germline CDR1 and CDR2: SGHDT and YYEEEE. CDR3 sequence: CASSPGLPYTDTQYF. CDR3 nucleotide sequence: TGTGCCAGCAGCCCGGGACTCCCCTACACAGATACGCAGTATTTT.

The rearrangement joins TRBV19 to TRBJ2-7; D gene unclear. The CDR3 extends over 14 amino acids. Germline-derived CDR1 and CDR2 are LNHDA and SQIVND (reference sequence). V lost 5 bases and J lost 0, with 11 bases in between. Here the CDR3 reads CASSQDTSSYEQYF. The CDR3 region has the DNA TGTGCCAGTAGTCAAGACACCAGCTCCTACGAGCAGTACTTC.